What follows are 19 T cell receptor beta chains derived from one specimen sequenced in a study of blood T cell repertoires in COVID-19. Data came from immunoSEQ multiplex PCR; TCRdb stores just in-frame clones and leaves some out. The sample carries about 58,000 clones, about 84% recorded once. Source material: peripheral blood. These receptors all stem from a middle-aged man with active COVID-19.

The chain is built from TRBV11-2 and TRBJ2-1; 9 nucleotides match TRBD2. This CDR3 has 16 residues. Germline V gives CDR1 SGHAT, CDR2 FQNNGV. The V segment lost 1 base and the J segment 8 bases; nucleotides outside the gene matches: 9. The CDR3 coding sequence is TGTGCCAGCAGCTTAGGTGCAGCGGGAGGATACCATGAGCAGTTCTTC. This translates into CASSLGAAGGYHEQFF.

The chain recombines TRBV5-4 with TRBJ2-5; 9 bases are shared with TRBD2. In germline, CDR1 is SGHNT, CDR2 YYREEE (reference sequence). Trimming took 0 bases from V and 5 from J; bases not matched to a gene: 8. The length of the CDR3 is 16 residues. The DNA of the CDR3 is TGTGCCAGCAGCTTGGCCGCTAGCGGGAACAGCGAGACCCAGTACTTC. Translating it yields CASSLAASGNSETQYF.

The chain uses TRBV29-1 and TRBJ2-7, with 9 bases identical to TRBD2. V shed 3 bases, J shed 5 bases, and the junction held 5 bases outside the gene matches. The CDR3 runs 13 residues. Germline CDR1 SQVTM, CDR2 ANQGSEA. CDR3 sequence reads: CSVDGGRDDEQYF. CDR3 sequence (DNA): TGCAGCGTTGATGGCGGGAGGGATGACGAGCAGTACTTC.

The chain is built from TRBV19 and TRBJ2-1; D is unclear. CDR1 is LNHDA and CDR2 is SQIVND in the germline V gene (reference sequence). The CDR3 runs 12 residues. Trimming shortened V by 5 bases and J by 7 bases, and 9 bases separated the two germline ends. CDR3 region: CASSPSLNEQFF. The CDR3 DNA reads as TGTGCCAGTAGTCCGTCTCTTAATGAGCAGTTCTTC.

This clone was counted once. The chain carries TRBV11-3 and TRBJ2-2; 7 bases map to TRBD2. Losses at the gene ends were 2 bases for V and 1 base for J; bases not matched to a gene: 4. Germline V gives CDR1 SGHNT, CDR2 YENEEA. This CDR3 contains 16 residues. Written as DNA, the CDR3 is TGTGCCAGCAGCTTATGGTCTAGCGGGAACACCGGGGAGCTGTTTTTT. It codes for CASSLWSSGNTGELFF.

The rearrangement links TRBV5-1 to TRBJ2-7, with 8 bases fitting TRBD1. CDR3 length: 15 amino acids. With V trimmed by 4 bases and J by 5 bases, 11 bases remained unmatched. Germline CDR1 and CDR2: SGHRS and YFSETQ. As DNA, the CDR3 is TGCGCCAGCAGCCAGTTGGACAGGGTTAACCACGAGCAGTACTTC. This codes for CASSQLDRVNHEQYF.

The J gene is TRBJ1-5, the V gene TRBV7-9; D perhaps matches TRBD1 (5 bases). The CDR3 loop spans 16 amino acids. V was shortened by 5 bases and J by 5 bases, with 19 bases between the two germline ends. Germline V gene sequence: CDR1 SEHNR, CDR2 FQNEAQ (reference sequence). CDR3 in DNA: TGTGCCAGCAGCCCAACCATGGGGGGTAGGGATCAGCCCCAGCATTTT. It yields the protein CASSPTMGGRDQPQHF.

This chain uses TRBV29-1 with TRBJ2-7, with TRBD2 matching 8 bases. This CDR3 has 13 residues. J gave up 5 bases and V 0 bases, and 3 bases lay outside the gene matches. Germline-derived CDR1 and CDR2 are SQVTM and ANQGSEA. The chain's CDR3 is CSVEDTLADEQYF. CDR3 nucleotide sequence: TGCAGCGTTGAAGATACACTAGCGGACGAGCAGTACTTC.

The chain uses TRBV11-1 and TRBJ1-6; no definite D call. CDR3 size: 16 residues. V dropped 0 bases and J dropped 7 bases, with 13 bases sitting between them. Per germline, CDR1 SGHAT and CDR2 FQDESV (reference sequence). Here the CDR3 DNA reads TGTGCCAGCAGCTTAGCGGAGGGTCGTCGGAATTCACCCCTCCACTTT. It specifies CASSLAEGRRNSPLHF.

About this clone: Relative to the germline gene, one junction end is altered; a read error may explain this. The rearrangement uses TRBV10-3 and TRBJ1-1; weak D call: TRBD1 (6 bases). The germline gives CDR1 ENHRY, CDR2 SYGVKD. The CDR3 runs 16 residues. This chain's CDR3 is CAISDPTQGRNAEAFF. In DNA form, the CDR3 reads TGTGCCATCAGTGACCCCACACAGGGTAGGAACGCTGAAGCTTTCTTT.

V gene TRBV5-5 combines with J gene TRBJ2-7; maybe TRBD1 (5 bases). The germline V gene has CDR1 SGHKS and CDR2 YYEKEE (reference sequence). V shed 4 bases and J shed 6 bases, with 17 bases lying between them. This CDR3 spans 14 amino acids. CDR3 loop: CASSDVDTPLEQYF. In DNA form, the CDR3 reads TGTGCCAGCAGCGACGTGGACACCCCTCTCGAGCAGTACTTC.

V gene TRBV6-4 combines with J gene TRBJ1-2; maybe TRBD1 (5 bases). V shed 6 bases and J shed 8 bases, with 13 bases lying between them. Per germline, CDR1 MRHNA and CDR2 SNTAGT. The CDR3 loop spans 12 amino acids. The CDR3 reads CASRSGGEGYTF. The CDR3 DNA follows: TGTGCCAGCAGATCCGGAGGGGAGGGCTACACCTTC.

This clone has just a few counts. The V and J genes are TRBV7-9 and TRBJ1-2, with D unresolved. This CDR3 has 15 amino acids. V dropped 3 bases and J dropped 7 bases, with 18 bases sitting between them. Germline CDR1 SEHNR, CDR2 FQNEAQ (reference sequence). The CDR3 here is CASSLTRGAASGYTF. The CDR3 DNA follows: TGTGCCAGCAGCTTGACCCGAGGTGCAGCGAGTGGCTACACCTTC.

This rearrangement joins TRBV2 to TRBJ2-7; 10 bases line up with TRBD2. V lost 5 bases, J lost 4 bases, and 11 bases stayed unmatched. The V gene's germline CDR1 is SNHLY and CDR2 FYNNEI. The CDR3 contains 16 residues. Here the CDR3 reads CASSILAPGLAYEQYF. For the CDR3, the DNA is TGTGCCAGCAGTATACTGGCCCCGGGACTAGCGTACGAGCAGTACTTC. The full variable domain, completed using reference TRBV2 and TRBJ2-7, is EPEVTQTPSHQVTQMGQEVILRCVPISNHLYFYWYRQILGQKVEFLVSFYNNEISEKSEIFDDQFSVERPDGSNFTLKIRSTKLEDSAMYFCASSILAPGLAYEQYFGPGTRLTVT.

The rearrangement joins TRBV5-1 to TRBJ2-7; 9 positions agree with TRBD2. The CDR3 contains 16 residues. The germline V gene has CDR1 SGHRS and CDR2 YFSETQ. Trimming removed 0 bases from V and 7 bases from J; junction bases left unmatched: 11. The CDR3 sequence is CASSLVGSGRMKEQYF. The CDR3 region has the DNA TGCGCCAGCAGCTTGGTGGGTAGCGGGAGAATGAAGGAGCAGTACTTC. The full variable domain, rest sourced from reference TRBV5-1 and TRBJ2-7, is KAGVTQTPRYLIKTRGQQVTLSCSPISGHRSVSWYQQTPGQGLQFLFEYFSETQRNKGNFPGRFSGRQFSNSRSEMNVSTLELGDSALYLCASSLVGSGRMKEQYFGPGTRLTVT.

This chain links TRBV2 with TRBJ2-5, with 9 nucleotides matching TRBD2. The CDR3 runs 16 residues. V lost 8 bases and J lost 5; bases outside the gene matches: 15. Germline V gives CDR1 SNHLY, CDR2 FYNNEI. The chain's CDR3 is CASCGAGGSTGETQYF. CDR3 nucleotide sequence: TGTGCCAGCTGTGGGGCGGGAGGGAGTACGGGTGAGACCCAGTACTTC.

The chain carries TRBV6-1 and TRBJ2-2; 7 bases are shared with TRBD2. The germline V gene has CDR1 MNHNS and CDR2 SASEGT. The CDR3 covers 16 residues. V lost 3 bases to trimming and J lost 4 bases; unmatched junction nucleotides: 8. This chain's CDR3 is CASSEGAGRGTGELFF. CDR3 sequence (DNA): TGTGCCAGCAGTGAGGGAGCGGGAAGGGGCACCGGGGAGCTGTTTTTT.

The rearrangement links TRBV2 to TRBJ1-1; D unclear. From germline, CDR1 is SNHLY and CDR2 FYNNEI. The CDR3 runs 14 residues. V was pared by 8 bases and J by 3 bases, with 16 bases between. CDR3 sequence: CASRGQFRDTEAFF. The CDR3 DNA follows: TGTGCCAGCCGCGGTCAATTCCGGGACACTGAAGCTTTCTTT.

The chain has TRBV24-1 and TRBJ2-5; D is undetermined. Germline V gives CDR1 KGHDR, CDR2 SFDVKD. The germline V and J ends were trimmed by 1 base and 3 bases, with 17 bases remaining between them. This CDR3 has 17 residues. DNA of the CDR3: TGTGCCACCAGTGATTTACCCGGAGAGGAGCATAAAGAGACCCAGTACTTC. Amino acid sequence: CATSDLPGEEHKETQYF.